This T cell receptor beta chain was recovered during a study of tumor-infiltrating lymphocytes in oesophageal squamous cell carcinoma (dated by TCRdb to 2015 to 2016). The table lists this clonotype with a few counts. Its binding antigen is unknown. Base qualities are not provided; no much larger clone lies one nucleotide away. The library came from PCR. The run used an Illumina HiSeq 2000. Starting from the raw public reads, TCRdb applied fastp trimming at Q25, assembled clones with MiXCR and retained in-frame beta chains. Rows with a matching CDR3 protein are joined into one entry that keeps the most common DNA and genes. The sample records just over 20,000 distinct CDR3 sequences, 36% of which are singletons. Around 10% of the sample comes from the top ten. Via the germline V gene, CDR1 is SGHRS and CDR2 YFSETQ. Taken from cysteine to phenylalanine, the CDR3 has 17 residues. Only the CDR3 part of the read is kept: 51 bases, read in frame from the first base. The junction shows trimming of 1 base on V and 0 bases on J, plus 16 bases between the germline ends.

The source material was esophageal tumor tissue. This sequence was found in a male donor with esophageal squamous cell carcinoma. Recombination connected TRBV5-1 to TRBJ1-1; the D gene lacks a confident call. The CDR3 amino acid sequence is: CASSLTPWRVMNTEAFF. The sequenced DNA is TGCGCCAGCAGCTTGACCCCGTGGCGTGTCATGAACACTGAAGCTTTCTTT.